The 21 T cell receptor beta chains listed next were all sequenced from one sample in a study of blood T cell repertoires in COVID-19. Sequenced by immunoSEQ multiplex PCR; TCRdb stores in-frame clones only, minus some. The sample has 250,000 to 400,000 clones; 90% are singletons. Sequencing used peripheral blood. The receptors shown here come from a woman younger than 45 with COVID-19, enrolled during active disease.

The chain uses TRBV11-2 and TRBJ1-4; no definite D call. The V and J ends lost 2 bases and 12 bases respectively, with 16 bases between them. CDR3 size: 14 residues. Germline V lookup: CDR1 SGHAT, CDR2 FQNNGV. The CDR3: CASSLLIPGWELFF. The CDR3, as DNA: TGTGCCAGCAGCTTACTAATCCCCGGGTGGGAACTGTTTTTT.

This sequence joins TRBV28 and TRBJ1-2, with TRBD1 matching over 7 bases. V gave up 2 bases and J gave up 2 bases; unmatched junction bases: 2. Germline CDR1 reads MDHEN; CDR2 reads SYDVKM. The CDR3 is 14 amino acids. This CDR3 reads CASSLPGGNYGYTF. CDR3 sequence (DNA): TGTGCCAGCAGTTTACCAGGGGGGAACTATGGCTACACCTTC.

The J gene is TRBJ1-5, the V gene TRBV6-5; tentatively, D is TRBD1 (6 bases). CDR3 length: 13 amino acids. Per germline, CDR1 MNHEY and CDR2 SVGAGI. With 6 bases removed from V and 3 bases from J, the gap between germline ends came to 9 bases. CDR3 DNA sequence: TGTGCCAGCAGCGGGGACATCAATCAGCCCCAGCATTTT. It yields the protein CASSGDINQPQHF.

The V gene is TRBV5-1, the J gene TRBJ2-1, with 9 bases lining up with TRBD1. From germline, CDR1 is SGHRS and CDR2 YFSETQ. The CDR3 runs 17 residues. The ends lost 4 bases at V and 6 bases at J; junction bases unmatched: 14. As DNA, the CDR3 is TGCGCCAGCAGCCGCTCCTCCGGGACAGGGTCTTCCAATGAGCAGTTCTTC. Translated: CASSRSSGTGSSNEQFF.

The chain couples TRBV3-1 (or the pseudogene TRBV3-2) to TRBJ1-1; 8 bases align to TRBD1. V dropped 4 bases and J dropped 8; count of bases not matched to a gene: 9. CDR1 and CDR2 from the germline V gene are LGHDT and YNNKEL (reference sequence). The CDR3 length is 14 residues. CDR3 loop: CASSRSDREAEAFF. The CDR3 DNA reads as TGTGCCAGCAGCCGCTCGGACAGGGAGGCCGAAGCTTTCTTT.

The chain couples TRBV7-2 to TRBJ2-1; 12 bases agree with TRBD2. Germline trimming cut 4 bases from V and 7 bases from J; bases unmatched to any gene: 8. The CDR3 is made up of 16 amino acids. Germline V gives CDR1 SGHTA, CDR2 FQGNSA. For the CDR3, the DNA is TGTGCCAGCAGCTCCAATGGACTAGCGGGGAATAATGAGCAGTTCTTC. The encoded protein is CASSSNGLAGNNEQFF.

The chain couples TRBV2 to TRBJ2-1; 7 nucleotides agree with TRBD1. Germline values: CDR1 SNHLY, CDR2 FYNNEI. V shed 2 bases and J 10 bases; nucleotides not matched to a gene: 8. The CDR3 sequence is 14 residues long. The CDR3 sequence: CASSERSQGIEQFF. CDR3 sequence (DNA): TGTGCCAGCAGTGAAAGGTCACAGGGGATCGAGCAGTTCTTC.

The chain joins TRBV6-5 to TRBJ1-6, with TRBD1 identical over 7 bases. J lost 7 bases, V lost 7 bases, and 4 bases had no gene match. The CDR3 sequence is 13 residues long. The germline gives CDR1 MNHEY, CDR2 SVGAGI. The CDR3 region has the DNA TGTGCCAGCAATCAGGGGGACAATTCACCCCTCCACTTT. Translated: CASNQGDNSPLHF.

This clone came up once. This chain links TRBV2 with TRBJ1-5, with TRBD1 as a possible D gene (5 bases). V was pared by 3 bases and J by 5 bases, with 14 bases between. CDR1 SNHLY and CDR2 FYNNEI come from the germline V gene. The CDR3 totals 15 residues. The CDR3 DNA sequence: TGTGCCAGCAGTGAGATCCCTGGGGGGGATCAGCCCCAGCATTTT. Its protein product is CASSEIPGGDQPQHF.

The CDR3 protein is CASSPGGAGDYTGELFF. For the CDR3, the DNA is TGCGCCAGCAGCCCCGGGGGAGCGGGAGATTACACCGGGGAGCTGTTTTTT. This rearrangement joins TRBV5-1 to TRBJ2-2, with TRBD2 identical over 8 bases. The J segment lost 3 bases and the V segment lost 4 bases, leaving 11 bases of the junction unmatched. The CDR3 runs to 17 residues. CDR1 SGHRS and CDR2 YFSETQ come from the germline V gene.

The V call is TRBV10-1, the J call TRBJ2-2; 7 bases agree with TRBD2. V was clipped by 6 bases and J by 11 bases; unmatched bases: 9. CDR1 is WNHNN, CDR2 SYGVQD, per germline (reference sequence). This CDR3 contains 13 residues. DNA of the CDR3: TGCGCCAGCAGCCCCAGCGGGGTCTCTGAGCTGTTTTTT. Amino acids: CASSPSGVSELFF.

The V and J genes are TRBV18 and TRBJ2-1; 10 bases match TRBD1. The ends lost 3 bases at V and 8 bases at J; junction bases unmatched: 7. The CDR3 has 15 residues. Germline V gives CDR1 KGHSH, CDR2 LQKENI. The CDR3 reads CASSPGQGSTHEQFF. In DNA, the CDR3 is TGTGCCAGCTCACCGGGACAGGGGAGTACCCATGAGCAGTTCTTC.

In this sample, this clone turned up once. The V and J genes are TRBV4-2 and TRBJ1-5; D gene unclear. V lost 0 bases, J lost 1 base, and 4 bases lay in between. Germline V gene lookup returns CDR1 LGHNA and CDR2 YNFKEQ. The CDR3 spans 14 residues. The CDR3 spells CASSQDRSNQPQHF. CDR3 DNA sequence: TGTGCCAGCAGCCAAGATAGAAGCAATCAGCCCCAGCATTTT.

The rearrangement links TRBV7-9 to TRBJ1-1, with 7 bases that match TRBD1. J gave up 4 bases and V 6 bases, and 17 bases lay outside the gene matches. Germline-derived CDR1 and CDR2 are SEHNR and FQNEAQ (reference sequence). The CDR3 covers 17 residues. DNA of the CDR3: TGTGCCAGCAGACACCCGGGACAGTCAGTTATGGGCACTGAAGCTTTCTTT. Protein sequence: CASRHPGQSVMGTEAFF.

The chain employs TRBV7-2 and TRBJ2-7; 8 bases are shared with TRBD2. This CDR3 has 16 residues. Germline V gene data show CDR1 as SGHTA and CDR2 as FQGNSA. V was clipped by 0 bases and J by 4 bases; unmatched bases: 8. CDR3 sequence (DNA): TGTGCCAGCAGCTTAGCGAGCACGGGAGGGTTGTACGAGCAGTACTTC. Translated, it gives CASSLASTGGLYEQYF.

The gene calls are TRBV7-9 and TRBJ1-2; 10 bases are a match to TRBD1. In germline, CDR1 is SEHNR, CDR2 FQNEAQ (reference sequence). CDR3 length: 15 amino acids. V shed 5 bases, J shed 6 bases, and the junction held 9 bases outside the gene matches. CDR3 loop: CASSKGQGDFDGYTF. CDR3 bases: TGTGCCAGCAGCAAAGGACAGGGGGATTTTGATGGCTACACCTTC.

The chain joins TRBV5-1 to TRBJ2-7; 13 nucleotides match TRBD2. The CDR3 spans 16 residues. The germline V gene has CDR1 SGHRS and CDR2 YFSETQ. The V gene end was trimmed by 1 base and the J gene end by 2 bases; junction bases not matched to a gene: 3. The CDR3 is CASSLRLAGGAYEQYF. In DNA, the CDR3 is TGCGCCAGCAGCTTGCGACTAGCGGGAGGAGCCTACGAGCAGTACTTC. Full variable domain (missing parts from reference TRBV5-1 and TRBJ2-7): KAGVTQTPRYLIKTRGQQVTLSCSPISGHRSVSWYQQTPGQGLQFLFEYFSETQRNKGNFPGRFSGRQFSNSRSEMNVSTLELGDSALYLCASSLRLAGGAYEQYFGPGTRLTVT.

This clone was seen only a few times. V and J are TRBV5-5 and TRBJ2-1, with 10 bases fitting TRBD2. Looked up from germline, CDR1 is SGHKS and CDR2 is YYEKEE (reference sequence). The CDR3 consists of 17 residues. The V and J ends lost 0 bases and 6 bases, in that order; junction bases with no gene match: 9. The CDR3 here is CASSLGPLAGKGNEQFF. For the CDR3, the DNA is TGTGCCAGCAGCTTGGGTCCACTAGCGGGAAAGGGCAATGAGCAGTTCTTC. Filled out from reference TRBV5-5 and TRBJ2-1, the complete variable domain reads DAGVTQSPTHLIKTRGQQVTLRCSPISGHKSVSWYQQVLGQGPQFIFQYYEKEERGRGNFPDRFSARQFPNYSSELNVNALLLGDSALYLCASSLGPLAGKGNEQFFGPGTRLTVL.

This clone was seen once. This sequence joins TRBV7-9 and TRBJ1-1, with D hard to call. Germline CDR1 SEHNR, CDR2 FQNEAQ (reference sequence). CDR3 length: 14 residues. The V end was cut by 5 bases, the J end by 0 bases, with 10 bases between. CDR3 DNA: TGTGCCAGCAGCCTTACGGTGCTGAACACTGAAGCTTTCTTT. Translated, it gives CASSLTVLNTEAFF.

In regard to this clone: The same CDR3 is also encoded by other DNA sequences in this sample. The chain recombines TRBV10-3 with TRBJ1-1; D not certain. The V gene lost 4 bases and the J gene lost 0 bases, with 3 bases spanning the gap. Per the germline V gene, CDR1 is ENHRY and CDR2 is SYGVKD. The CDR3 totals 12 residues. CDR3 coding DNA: TGTGCCATCAGTGCAGTGAACACTGAAGCTTTCTTT. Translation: CAISAVNTEAFF.

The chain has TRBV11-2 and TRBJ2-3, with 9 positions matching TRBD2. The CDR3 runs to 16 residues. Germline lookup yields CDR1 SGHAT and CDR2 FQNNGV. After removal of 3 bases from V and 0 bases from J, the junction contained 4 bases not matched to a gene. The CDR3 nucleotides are TGTGCCAGCAGCTTTAGCGGGAGAAGAAGCACAGATACGCAGTATTTT. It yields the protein CASSFSGRRSTDTQYF.